What follows are 10 T cell receptor beta chains derived from one specimen sequenced in a study of blood T cell repertoires in COVID-19. Produced via immunoSEQ multiplex PCR; TCRdb's table is partial and in-frame only. This table holds 150,000 or so clones, around 88% found once. The sequencing input was peripheral blood. The receptors originated from a human donor in a cohort sampled during active COVID-19.

The chain joins TRBV7-8 to TRBJ1-4; D is unresolved. The CDR3 consists of 17 residues. V lost 1 base and J 5 bases, leaving 17 bases between the germline ends. The germline V gene has CDR1 SGHVS and CDR2 FQNEAQ. CDR3 in DNA: TGTGCCAGCAGCTTAGGGGTCTCGACTCTAGCAAATGAAAAACTGTTTTTT. Amino acids: CASSLGVSTLANEKLFF.

The rearrangement joins TRBV2 to TRBJ2-1, with 14 bases aligning to TRBD2. Germline values: CDR1 SNHLY, CDR2 FYNNEI. The CDR3 covers 16 residues. Trimming removed 8 bases from V and 7 bases from J; junction bases left unmatched: 10. As DNA, the CDR3 is TGTGCCAGCCCGATGGGACTAGCGGGAGTCAATAATGAGCAGTTCTTC. It translates to CASPMGLAGVNNEQFF. The whole variable domain, filled in from reference TRBV2 and TRBJ2-1, reads EPEVTQTPSHQVTQMGQEVILRCVPISNHLYFYWYRQILGQKVEFLVSFYNNEISEKSEIFDDQFSVERPDGSNFTLKIRSTKLEDSAMYFCASPMGLAGVNNEQFFGPGTRLTVL.

This sequence joins TRBV10-2 and TRBJ1-2, with TRBD1 identical over 11 bases. With V trimmed by 5 bases and J by 8 bases, 10 bases remained unmatched. Looked up from germline, CDR1 is WSHSY and CDR2 is SAAADI. The CDR3 extends over 15 amino acids. This chain's CDR3 is CASSPGQGALGGYTF. Written as DNA, the CDR3 is TGCGCCAGCAGTCCTGGACAGGGGGCGCTTGGAGGCTACACCTTC.

This rearrangement joins TRBV5-4 to TRBJ2-7; D gene unclear. V was shortened by 4 bases and J by 6 bases, with 14 bases between the two germline ends. The CDR3 spans 13 residues. Germline V gene data show CDR1 as SGHNT and CDR2 as YYREEE (reference sequence). CDR3 DNA: TGTGCCAGCAGCCCTAGATCCAGTAGCGAGCAGTACTTC. It encodes CASSPRSSSEQYF.

The chain combines TRBV9 with TRBJ1-6; TRBD1 might be the D (5 bases). Germline CDR1 SGDLS, CDR2 YYNGEE. This CDR3 comprises 13 residues. Trimming pared 3 bases from V and 6 bases from J, leaving 7 bases between. The CDR3 DNA reads as TGTGCCAGCAGCGCGACAGCTAATTCACCCCTCCACTTT. Amino acids: CASSATANSPLHF.

V gene TRBV29-1 combines with J gene TRBJ2-2; 12 bases match TRBD1. V dropped 4 bases and J dropped 7; count of bases not matched to a gene: 13. Germline V gives CDR1 SQVTM, CDR2 ANQGSEA. The CDR3 extends over 17 amino acids. Written as DNA, the CDR3 is TGCAGCGTTGTGTGGAGACGGGACAGGGGGCATGGCGGGGAGCTGTTTTTT. Protein: CSVVWRRDRGHGGELFF.

The V call is TRBV23-1, the J call TRBJ2-7, with a possible D match to TRBD1 (6 bases). TRBV23-1 is an open reading frame, and its role is uncertain. V was trimmed by 0 bases and J by 2 bases, leaving 8 bases between them. This CDR3 region has 14 residues. The DNA of the CDR3 is TGCGCCAGCAGTCAATCGACAGGACCCTACGAGCAGTACTTC. Protein: CASSQSTGPYEQYF.

Comment on this clone: The sample holds other DNA sequences that translate to the same CDR3. The V and J genes are TRBV4-3 and TRBJ2-7; D is possibly TRBD2 (5 bases). The CDR3 sequence is 13 residues long. V shed 4 bases and J shed 4 bases, with 11 bases lying between them. The germline gives CDR1 LGHNA, CDR2 YSLEER. The DNA of the CDR3 is TGCGCCAGCAGCCTAAGGACTGGGTACGAGCAGTACTTC. Amino acids: CASSLRTGYEQYF.

This clone occurred once. The chain uses TRBV5-1 and TRBJ2-3, with a possible D match to TRBD1 (6 bases). Germline V gene data show CDR1 as SGHRS and CDR2 as YFSETQ. The CDR3 sequence is 13 residues long. V was cut by 1 base and J by 3 bases, with 6 bases left in between. In DNA, the CDR3 is TGCGCCAGCAGCTTGCAGGGGACAGATACGCAGTATTTT. Residues: CASSLQGTDTQYF.

V and J are TRBV3-1 (or the pseudogene TRBV3-2) and TRBJ1-1; unclear D gene. Trimming shortened V by 0 bases and J by 0 bases, and 14 bases separated the two germline ends. Germline V CDR1 and CDR2: LGHDT, YNNKEL (reference sequence). This CDR3 has 17 residues. CDR3 residues: CASSQEEWRAMNTEAFF. The CDR3, as DNA: TGTGCCAGCAGCCAAGAAGAGTGGCGGGCCATGAACACTGAAGCTTTCTTT.